This record looks at one T cell receptor (beta chain) sequence and its context. The CDR3 covers 14 residues. The V gene's germline CDR1 is SNHLY and CDR2 FYNNEI. Trimming cost V 1 base and J 1 base; bases outside gene matches: 0. Per the study methods: Reference gene primer amplification gave nucleated cell count estimates. Data came from immunoSEQ multiplex PCR; TCRdb stores just in-frame clones and leaves some out. The V and J calls and clone size are taken from that table; D and trimming were inferred from the DNA. Altogether 90,000 to 120,000 clones are present, about four fifths being singletons, with the ten largest covering approximately 3.3%. The sample originates from a study of blood T cell repertoires in COVID-19. Study information: Samples came from the United States, Italy and Spain, spanning acute and convalescent COVID-19. T cells, B-cell-depleted T cells, or PBMCs provided the cDNA or gDNA that served as material.

This sequence originates from a woman aged 80 or older with active or convalescent COVID-19. The specimen sequenced was peripheral blood. The chain uses TRBV2 and TRBJ2-7; 8 bases line up with TRBD1. The CDR3 reads CASSEGTGSYEQYF. CDR3 DNA: TGTGCCAGCAGTGAAGGGACAGGGTCCTACGAGCAGTACTTC. Full variable domain (remainder filled in from reference TRBV2 and TRBJ2-7): EPEVTQTPSHQVTQMGQEVILRCVPISNHLYFYWYRQILGQKVEFLVSFYNNEISEKSEIFDDQFSVERPDGSNFTLKIRSTKLEDSAMYFCASSEGTGSYEQYFGPGTRLTVT.